A selection of T cell receptor beta chains follows, all from one sample in a study of CD8 T cells in Susac syndrome. Each CDR3 protein gets one entry after TCRdb re-called the immunoSEQ multiplex PCR reads with MiXCR. The sample records about 140,000 distinct CDR3 sequences, approximately 94% being singletons. Material for sequencing was CD4+ T cells from PBMCs. These receptors originate from a human donor with Susac syndrome. Both conserved end residues are part of each CDR3. The D gene is left open where the match is weak. Rows may omit the clone size; those that give it use once, few, many or a size class.

v_call: TRBV18; clone_size: .; j_call: TRBJ1-2; d_call: .; cdr3_aa: CASSQSVTYGYTF; cdr3_nt: TGTGCCAGCTCCCAGAGTGTTACCTATGGCTACACCTTC
v_call: TRBV11-2; clone_size: .; j_call: TRBJ2-7; d_call: .; cdr3_aa: CASSNLRAFYEQYF; cdr3_nt: TGTGCCAGCAGCAATCTTCGTGCTTTCTACGAGCAGTACTTC
v_call: TRBV5-6; clone_size: few; j_call: TRBJ2-5; d_call: .; cdr3_aa: CASSFGRTQETQYF; cdr3_nt: TGTGCCAGCAGCTTTGGGCGGACCCAAGAGACCCAGTACTTC
v_call: TRBV21-1; clone_size: .; j_call: TRBJ1-2; d_call: .; cdr3_aa: CASSARQLYGYTF; cdr3_nt: TGTGCCAGCAGCGCCCGACAGCTATATGGCTACACCTTC
v_call: TRBV18; clone_size: .; j_call: TRBJ2-7; d_call: .; cdr3_aa: CASSPNARAGEQYF; cdr3_nt: TGTGCCAGCTCACCAAACGCCAGGGCTGGTGAGCAGTACTTC
v_call: TRBV2; clone_size: once; j_call: TRBJ1-5; d_call: .; cdr3_aa: CASSDRWTQHF; cdr3_nt: TGTGCCAGCAGTGATCGATGGACCCAGCATTTT
v_call: TRBV19; clone_size: .; j_call: TRBJ2-1; d_call: .; cdr3_aa: CASSIGRGYNEQFF; cdr3_nt: TGTGCCAGTAGTATTGGCCGGGGCTACAATGAGCAGTTCTTC
v_call: TRBV6-5; clone_size: .; j_call: TRBJ1-2; d_call: .; cdr3_aa: CASSMGTRGDYGYTF; cdr3_nt: TGTGCCAGCAGTATGGGGACCCGGGGAGACTATGGCTACACCTTC
v_call: TRBV12-3/TRBV12-4; clone_size: .; j_call: TRBJ2-7; d_call: TRBD1; cdr3_aa: CASSFGQGVAEQYF; cdr3_nt: TGTGCCAGCAGTTTCGGTCAGGGGGTTGCCGAGCAGTACTTC
v_call: TRBV4-2; clone_size: .; j_call: TRBJ1-1; d_call: .; cdr3_aa: CASSQVRGKAFF; cdr3_nt: TGTGCCAGCAGCCAAGTAAGGGGGAAAGCTTTCTTT
v_call: TRBV7-9; clone_size: .; j_call: TRBJ2-7; d_call: .; cdr3_aa: CASSLERAGYEQYF; cdr3_nt: TGTGCCAGCAGCTTGGAGCGGGCGGGGTACGAGCAGTACTTC
v_call: TRBV7-9; clone_size: .; j_call: TRBJ2-2; d_call: .; cdr3_aa: CAGHHTAGELFF; cdr3_nt: TGTGCCGGCCATCATACTGCCGGGGAGCTGTTTTTT
v_call: TRBV28; clone_size: .; j_call: TRBJ2-1; d_call: .; cdr3_aa: CASRPTGSVDRQFF; cdr3_nt: TGTGCCAGCAGACCCACAGGGTCGGTGGATCGGCAGTTCTTC
v_call: TRBV7-9; clone_size: .; j_call: TRBJ1-4; d_call: TRBD1; cdr3_aa: CASGPGQTTNEKLFF; cdr3_nt: TGTGCCAGCGGCCCGGGACAGACAACTAATGAAAAACTGTTTTTT
v_call: TRBV9; clone_size: .; j_call: TRBJ2-7; d_call: TRBD2; cdr3_aa: CASSVAGGPYEQYF; cdr3_nt: TGTGCCAGCAGCGTAGCGGGGGGGCCCTACGAGCAGTACTTC
v_call: TRBV3-1; clone_size: .; j_call: TRBJ1-2; d_call: .; cdr3_aa: CASSQFMGIYGYTF; cdr3_nt: TGTGCCAGCAGCCAATTTATGGGAATCTATGGCTACACCTTC
v_call: TRBV6-1; clone_size: few; j_call: TRBJ2-4; d_call: .; cdr3_aa: CASEGYRENIQYF; cdr3_nt: TGTGCCAGCGAGGGATACAGAGAAAACATTCAGTACTTC